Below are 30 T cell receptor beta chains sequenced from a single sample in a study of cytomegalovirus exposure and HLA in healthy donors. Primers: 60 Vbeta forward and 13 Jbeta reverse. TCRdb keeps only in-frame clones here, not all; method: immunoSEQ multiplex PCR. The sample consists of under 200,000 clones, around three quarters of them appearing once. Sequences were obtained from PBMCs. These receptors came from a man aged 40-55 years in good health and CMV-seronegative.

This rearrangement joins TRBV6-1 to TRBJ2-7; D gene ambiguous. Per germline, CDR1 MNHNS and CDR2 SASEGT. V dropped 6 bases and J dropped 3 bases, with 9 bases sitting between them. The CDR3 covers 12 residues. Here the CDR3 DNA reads TGTGCCAGCAGCGACTCTCGCTACGAGCAGTACTTC. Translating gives CASSDSRYEQYF.

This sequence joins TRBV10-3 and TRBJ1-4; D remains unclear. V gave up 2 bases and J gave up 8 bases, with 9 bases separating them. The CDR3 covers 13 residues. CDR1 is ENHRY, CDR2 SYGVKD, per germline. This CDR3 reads CAISEAPGEKLFF. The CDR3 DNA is TGTGCCATCAGTGAGGCACCCGGGGAAAAACTGTTTTTT.

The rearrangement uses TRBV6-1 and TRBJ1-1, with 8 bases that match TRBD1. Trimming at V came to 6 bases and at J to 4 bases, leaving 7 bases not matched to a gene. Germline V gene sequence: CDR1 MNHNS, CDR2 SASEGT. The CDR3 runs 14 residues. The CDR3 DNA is TGTGCCAGCAGCAAGACAGGGGAGGGCACTGAAGCTTTCTTT. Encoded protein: CASSKTGEGTEAFF.

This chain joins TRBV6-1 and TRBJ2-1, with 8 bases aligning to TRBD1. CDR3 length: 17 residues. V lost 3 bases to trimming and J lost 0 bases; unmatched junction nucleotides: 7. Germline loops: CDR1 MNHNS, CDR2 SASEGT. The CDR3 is CASSDYQGAFSYNEQFF. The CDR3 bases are TGTGCCAGCAGTGACTACCAGGGGGCCTTCTCCTACAATGAGCAGTTCTTC.

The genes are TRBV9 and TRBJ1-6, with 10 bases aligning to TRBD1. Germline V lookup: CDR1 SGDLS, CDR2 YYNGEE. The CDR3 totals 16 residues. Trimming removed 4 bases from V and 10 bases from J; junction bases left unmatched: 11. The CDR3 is CASSPLGTGVGSPLHF. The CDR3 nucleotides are TGTGCCAGCAGCCCACTAGGGACAGGGGTAGGCTCACCCCTCCACTTT. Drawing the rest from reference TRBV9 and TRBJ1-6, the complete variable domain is DSGVTQTPKHLITATGQRVTLRCSPRSGDLSVYWYQQSLDQGLQFLIQYYNGEERAKGNILERFSAQQFPDLHSELNLSSLELGDSALYFCASSPLGTGVGSPLHFGNGTRLTVT.

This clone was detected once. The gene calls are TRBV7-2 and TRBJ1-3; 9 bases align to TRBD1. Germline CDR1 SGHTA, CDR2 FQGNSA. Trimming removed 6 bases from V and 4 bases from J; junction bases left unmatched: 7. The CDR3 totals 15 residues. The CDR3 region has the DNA TGTGCCAGCAGTTCCGGGACAGGGTACGGAAACACCATATATTTT. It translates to CASSSGTGYGNTIYF. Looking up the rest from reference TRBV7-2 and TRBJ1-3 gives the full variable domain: GAGVSQSPSNKVTEKGKDVELRCDPISGHTALYWYRQSLGQGLEFLIYFQGNSAPDKSGLPSDRFSAERTGGSVSTLTIQRTQQEDSAVYLCASSSGTGYGNTIYFGEGSWLTVV.

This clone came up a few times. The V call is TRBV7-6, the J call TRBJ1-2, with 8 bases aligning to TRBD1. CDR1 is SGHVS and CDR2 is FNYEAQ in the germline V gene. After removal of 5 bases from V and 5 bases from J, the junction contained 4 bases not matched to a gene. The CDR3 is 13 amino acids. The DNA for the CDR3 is TGTGCCAGCAGCCGGACAGGGCTATATGGCTACACCTTC. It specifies CASSRTGLYGYTF.

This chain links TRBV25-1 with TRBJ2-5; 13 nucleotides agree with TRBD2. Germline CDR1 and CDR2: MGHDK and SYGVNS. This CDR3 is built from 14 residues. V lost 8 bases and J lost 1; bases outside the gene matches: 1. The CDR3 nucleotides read TGTGCCAGCGGGACTAGCGGGACCCAAGAGACCCAGTACTTC. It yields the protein CASGTSGTQETQYF.

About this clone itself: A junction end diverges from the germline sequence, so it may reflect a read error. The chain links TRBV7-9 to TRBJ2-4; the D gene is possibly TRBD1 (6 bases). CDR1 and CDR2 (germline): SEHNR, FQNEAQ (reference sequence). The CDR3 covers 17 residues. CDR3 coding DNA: TGTGCCGGCAGTTTCAACCGGGACATACTAGCCAAAAACATTCAGTACTTC. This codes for CAGSFNRDILAKNIQYF.

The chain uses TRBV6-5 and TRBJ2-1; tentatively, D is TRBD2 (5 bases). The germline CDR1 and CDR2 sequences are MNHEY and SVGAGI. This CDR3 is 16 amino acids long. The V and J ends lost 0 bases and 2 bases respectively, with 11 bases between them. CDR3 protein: CASSYSRGGPYNEQFF. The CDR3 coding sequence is TGTGCCAGCAGTTACTCGAGAGGAGGTCCCTACAATGAGCAGTTCTTC.

CDR3: CASSLGGSQPQHF. The CDR3 nucleotides are TGTGCCAGCAGCCTAGGAGGCTCTCAGCCCCAGCATTTT. V is TRBV7-9 and J is TRBJ1-5; D gene ambiguous. Trimming took 5 bases from V and 6 from J, leaving 11 bases between them. CDR3 length: 13 amino acids. Germline assignment: CDR1 SEHNR and CDR2 FQNEAQ (reference sequence). The full variable domain, rest sourced from reference TRBV7-9 and TRBJ1-5, is DTGVSQNPRHKITKRGQNVTFRCDPISEHNRLYWYRQTLGQGPEFLTYFQNEAQLEKSRLLSDRFSAERPKGSFSTLEIQRTEQGDSAMYLCASSLGGSQPQHFGDGTRLSIL.

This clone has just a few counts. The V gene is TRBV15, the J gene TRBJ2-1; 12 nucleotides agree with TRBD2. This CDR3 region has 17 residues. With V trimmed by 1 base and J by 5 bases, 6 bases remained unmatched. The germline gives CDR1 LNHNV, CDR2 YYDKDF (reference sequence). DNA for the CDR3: TGTGCCACCAGCAGAGGTCCATCTAGCGGGAGGGACAATGAGCAGTTCTTC. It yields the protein CATSRGPSSGRDNEQFF.

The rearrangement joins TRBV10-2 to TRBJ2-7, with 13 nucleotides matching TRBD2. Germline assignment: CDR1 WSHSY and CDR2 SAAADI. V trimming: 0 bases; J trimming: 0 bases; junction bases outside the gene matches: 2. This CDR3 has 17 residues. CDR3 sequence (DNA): TGCGCCAGCAGTGAGTCCCGACTAGCGGGAGGCTCCTACGAGCAGTACTTC. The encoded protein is CASSESRLAGGSYEQYF.

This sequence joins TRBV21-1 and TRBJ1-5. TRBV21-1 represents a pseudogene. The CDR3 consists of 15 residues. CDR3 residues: CASSKEREGNQPQHF. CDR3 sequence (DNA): TGTGCCAGCAGCAAAGAACGGGAGGGCAATCAGCCCCAGCATTTT.

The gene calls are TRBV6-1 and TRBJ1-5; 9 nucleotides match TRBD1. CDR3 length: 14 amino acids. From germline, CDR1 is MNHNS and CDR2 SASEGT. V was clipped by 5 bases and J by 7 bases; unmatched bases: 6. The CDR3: CASSFTGGDQPQHF. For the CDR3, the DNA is TGTGCCAGCAGTTTTACAGGGGGCGACCAGCCCCAGCATTTT.

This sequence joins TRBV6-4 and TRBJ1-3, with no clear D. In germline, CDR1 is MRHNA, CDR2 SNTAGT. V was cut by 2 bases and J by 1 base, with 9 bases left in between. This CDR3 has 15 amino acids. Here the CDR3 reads CASSDPQKSGNTIYF. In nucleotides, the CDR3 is TGTGCCAGCAGTGACCCTCAGAAGTCTGGAAACACCATATATTTT.

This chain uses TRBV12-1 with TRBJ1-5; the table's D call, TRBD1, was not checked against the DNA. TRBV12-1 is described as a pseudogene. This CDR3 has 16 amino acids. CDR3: CASSFVTGLSNQPQHF. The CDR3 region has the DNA TGTGCCAGCAGCTTTGTGACAGGGTTGAGCAATCAGCCCCAGCATTTT.

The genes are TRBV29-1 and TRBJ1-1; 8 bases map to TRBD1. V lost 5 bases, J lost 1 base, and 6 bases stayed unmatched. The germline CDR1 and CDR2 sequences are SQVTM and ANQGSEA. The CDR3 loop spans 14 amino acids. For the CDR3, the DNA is TGCAGCGTTCCTCCGACAGGGGAGAACACTGAAGCTTTCTTT. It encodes CSVPPTGENTEAFF.

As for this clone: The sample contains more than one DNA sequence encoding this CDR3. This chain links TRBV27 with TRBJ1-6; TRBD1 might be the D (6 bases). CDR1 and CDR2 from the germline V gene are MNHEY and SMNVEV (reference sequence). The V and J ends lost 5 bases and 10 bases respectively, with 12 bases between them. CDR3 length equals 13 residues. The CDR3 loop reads CASSITGPSPLHF. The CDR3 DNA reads TGTGCCAGCAGTATCACAGGGCCATCACCCCTCCACTTT.

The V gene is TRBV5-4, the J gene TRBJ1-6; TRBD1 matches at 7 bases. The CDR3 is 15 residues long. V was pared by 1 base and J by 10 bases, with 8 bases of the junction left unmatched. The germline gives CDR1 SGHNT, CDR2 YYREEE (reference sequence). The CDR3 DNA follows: TGTGCCAGCAGCTTGAGGGGGCCAGGGGAATCACCCCTCCACTTT. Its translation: CASSLRGPGESPLHF.

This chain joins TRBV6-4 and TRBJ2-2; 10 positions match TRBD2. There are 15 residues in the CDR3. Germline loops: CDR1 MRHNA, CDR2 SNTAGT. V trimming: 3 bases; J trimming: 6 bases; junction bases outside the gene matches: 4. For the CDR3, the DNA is TGTGCCAGCAGTGAGAGCGGGAGGGCCCCCGGGGAGCTGTTTTTT. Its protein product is CASSESGRAPGELFF.

In DNA, the CDR3 is TGTGCCACCGCCCTGGCGGGTACGGGCACTGAAGCTTTCTTT. This codes for CATALAGTGTEAFF. The V and J genes are TRBV19 and TRBJ1-1, with no clear D. There are 14 residues in the CDR3. Trimming removed 10 bases at V and 4 bases at J, with 19 bases between. The germline CDR1 and CDR2 sequences are LNHDA and SQIVND (reference sequence).

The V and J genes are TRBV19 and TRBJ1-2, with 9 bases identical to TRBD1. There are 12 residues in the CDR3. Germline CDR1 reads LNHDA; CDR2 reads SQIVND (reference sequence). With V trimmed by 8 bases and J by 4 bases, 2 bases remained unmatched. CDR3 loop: CASGQGPYGYTF. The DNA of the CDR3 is TGTGCCAGTGGACAGGGGCCCTATGGCTACACCTTC.

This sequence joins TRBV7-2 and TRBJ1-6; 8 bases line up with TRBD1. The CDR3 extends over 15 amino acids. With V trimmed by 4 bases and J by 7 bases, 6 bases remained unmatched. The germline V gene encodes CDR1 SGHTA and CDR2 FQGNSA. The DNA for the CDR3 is TGTGCCAGCAGCTCGGGGGACAGGAACAATTCACCCCTCCACTTT. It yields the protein CASSSGDRNNSPLHF.

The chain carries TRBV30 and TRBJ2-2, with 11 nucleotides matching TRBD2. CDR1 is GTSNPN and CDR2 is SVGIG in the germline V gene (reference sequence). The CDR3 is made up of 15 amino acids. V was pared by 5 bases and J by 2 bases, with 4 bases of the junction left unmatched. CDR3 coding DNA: TGTGCCTGGGGACTAGCGGGCCCAAACACCGGGGAGCTGTTTTTT. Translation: CAWGLAGPNTGELFF.

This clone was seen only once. CDR3 sequence: CAWRLAGGSYNEQFF. CDR3 coding DNA: TGTGCCTGGAGGTTAGCGGGAGGTTCCTACAATGAGCAGTTCTTC. V usage is TRBV30 and J usage is TRBJ2-1, with 10 bases that match TRBD2. Looked up from germline, CDR1 is GTSNPN and CDR2 is SVGIG (reference sequence). This CDR3 region has 15 residues. Trimming cost V 3 bases and J 1 base; bases outside gene matches: 3. Complete variable domain (other parts from reference TRBV30 and TRBJ2-1): SQTIHQWPATLVQPVGSPLSLECTVEGTSNPNLYWYRQAAGRGLQLLFYSVGIGQISSEVPQNLSASRPQDRQFILSSKKLLLSDSGFYLCAWRLAGGSYNEQFFGPGTRLTVL.

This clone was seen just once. The CDR3 is CASSPQGSQPQHF. For the CDR3, the DNA is TGTGCCAGCTCTCCGCAGGGATCTCAGCCCCAGCATTTT. J is TRBJ1-5 and V is TRBV18, with D maybe TRBD1 (5 bases). The germline CDR1 and CDR2 sequences are KGHSH and LQKENI. The CDR3 totals 13 residues. The V gene lost 6 bases and the J gene lost 6 bases, with 12 bases spanning the gap. Full variable domain (rest looked up from reference TRBV18 and TRBJ1-5): NAGVMQNPRHLVRRRGQEARLRCSPMKGHSHVYWYRQLPEEGLKFMVYLQKENIIDESGMPKERFSAEFPKEGPSILRIQQVVRGDSAAYFCASSPQGSQPQHFGDGTRLSIL.

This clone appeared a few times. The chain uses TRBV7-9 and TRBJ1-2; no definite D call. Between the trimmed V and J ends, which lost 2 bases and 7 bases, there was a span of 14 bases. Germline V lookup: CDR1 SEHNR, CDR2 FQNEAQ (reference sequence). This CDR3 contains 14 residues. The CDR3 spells CASSLFQLSGGYTF. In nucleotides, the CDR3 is TGTGCCAGCAGCTTATTTCAACTGTCGGGTGGCTACACCTTC.

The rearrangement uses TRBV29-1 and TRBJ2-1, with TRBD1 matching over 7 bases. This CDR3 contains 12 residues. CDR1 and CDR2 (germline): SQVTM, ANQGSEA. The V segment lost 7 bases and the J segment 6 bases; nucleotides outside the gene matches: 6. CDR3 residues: CSAHRGGNEQFF. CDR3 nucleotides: TGCAGCGCCCACAGGGGTGGCAATGAGCAGTTCTTC.

The chain's CDR3 is CASSLVDRRNTEAFF. DNA of the CDR3: TGTGCCAGCAGCTTAGTCGACAGAAGGAACACTGAAGCTTTCTTT. The chain recombines TRBV7-2 with TRBJ1-1; maybe TRBD1 (5 bases). The CDR3 consists of 15 residues. CDR1 SGHTA and CDR2 FQGNSA come from the germline V gene. With 1 base removed from V and 1 base from J, the gap between germline ends came to 10 bases.